Below, 18 T cell receptor beta chains from the same sample are listed, as sequenced in a study of CD8+CD57+ T cells in acquired aplastic anemia. CD8+CD57+ cell expansion had been shown by flow cytometry in patients chosen for sequencing. Genomic DNA was employed as the template in profiling TCR beta VDJ and CDR3. TCRdb analysed the reads with MiXCR anew, one entry per CDR3 protein. The table has about 200,000 distinct CDR3 sequences, 55% to 65% seen once. The sample consisted of sorted CD4+, CD8+, or CD8+CD57+ T cells (not recorded which) from PBMCs. All receptors come from a human donor with aplastic anemia.

For this clonotype: Its ends do not fully match the called genes, so a read error is possible. The genes are TRBV10-3 and TRBJ1-2; D is undetermined. The germline CDR1 and CDR2 sequences are ENHRY and SYGVKD. This CDR3 comprises 14 residues. The DNA of the CDR3 is TGCGCCATCAGTGTTCAGAATAGAGGCTATGGCTACACCTTC. It yields the protein CAISVQNRGYGYTF.

CDR3 sequence (DNA): TGCGCCAGCAGCCAATTAGGGTACAATGAGCAGTTCTTC. This gives the protein CASSQLGYNEQFF. The chain employs TRBV4-1 and TRBJ2-1, with unresolved D. Deletions cut 2 bases from V and 4 bases from J, with 6 bases between. There are 13 residues in the CDR3. Germline V lookup: CDR1 MGHRA, CDR2 YSYEKL.

The chain employs TRBV7-2 and TRBJ1-2; no clear D gene. The CDR3 has 13 residues. V lost 5 bases to trimming and J lost 0 bases, with 7 bases between them. Looked up from germline, CDR1 is SGHTA and CDR2 is FQGNSA. The CDR3 DNA follows: TGTGCCAGCAGCAAGACTACTAACTATGGCTACACCTTC. Residues: CASSKTTNYGYTF.

A word on this clonotype: The junction does not match germline at one end; this may be a read error. This chain uses TRBV7-8 with TRBJ1-2; D call uncertain. The CDR3 totals 15 residues. Germline CDR1 is SGHVS and CDR2 is FQNEAQ. Here the CDR3 reads CASSHYVTIHYGYTF. The DNA of the CDR3 is TGCGCCAGCAGCCATTACGTCACGATCCACTATGGCTACACCTTC.

CDR3 sequence: CSVQGSGNTIYF. In DNA, the CDR3 is TGCAGTGTCCAGGGTTCTGGAAACACCATATATTTT. The chain has TRBV20-1 and TRBJ1-3; perhaps TRBD1 as D (5 bases). The germline CDR1 and CDR2 sequences are DFQATT and SNEGSKA (reference sequence). V shed 7 bases and J shed 1 base, with 8 bases lying between them. CDR3 size: 12 residues.

The chain carries TRBV19 and TRBJ1-2; the D gene is possibly TRBD1 (5 bases). The CDR3 is 13 amino acids. Deletions cut 6 bases from V and 4 bases from J, with 12 bases between. Germline V gene data show CDR1 as LNHDA and CDR2 as SQIVND (reference sequence). CDR3 in amino acids: CASRIPGGYGYTF. CDR3 coding DNA: TGTGCCAGTAGGATTCCCGGGGGCTATGGCTACACCTTC.

The chain links TRBV2 to TRBJ2-5, with D possibly being TRBD1 or TRBD2 (5 bases each). Trimming cost V 6 bases and J 9 bases, with 17 bases left between them. Germline assignment: CDR1 SNHLY and CDR2 FYNNEI. This CDR3 has 13 amino acids. Here the CDR3 DNA reads TGTGCCAGCAGCGATGGGCGACTGGGGGCCCAGTACTTC. This gives the protein CASSDGRLGAQYF.

The chain is built from TRBV6-1 and TRBJ2-7; 7 positions agree with TRBD1. Per germline, CDR1 MNHNS and CDR2 SASEGT. The length of the CDR3 is 11 residues. J lost 5 bases, V lost 10 bases, and 5 bases had no gene match. CDR3 residues: CAIRGGNEQYF. CDR3 bases: TGTGCCATCAGAGGGGGCAACGAGCAGTACTTC.

In nucleotides, the CDR3 is TGTGCCAGCAAGGCGAGCTCTGGGGCCAACGTCCTGACTTTC. It translates to CASKASSGANVLTF. The chain links TRBV3-1 to TRBJ2-6; D uncertain. The CDR3 runs 14 residues. V gave up 7 bases and J gave up 0 bases, with 7 bases separating them. The germline gives CDR1 LGHDT, CDR2 YNNKEL (reference sequence).

The chain couples TRBV2 to TRBJ2-4; tentative D call: TRBD2 (6 bases). Germline CDR1 and CDR2: SNHLY and FYNNEI. This CDR3 region has 16 residues. Trimming pared 4 bases from V and 1 base from J, leaving 14 bases between. In DNA, the CDR3 is TGTGCCAGCAGTGTTAGGCAGGGAGGTGCCAAAAACATTCAGTACTTC. Its translation is CASSVRQGGAKNIQYF.

This clonotype turned up a few times. The chain is built from TRBV5-1 and TRBJ2-7, with D unclear. CDR1 and CDR2 (germline): SGHRS, YFSETQ. V lost 3 bases to trimming and J lost 6 bases, with 13 bases between them. This CDR3 has 13 amino acids. The CDR3 here is CASSSPRQAEQYF. In DNA form, the CDR3 reads TGCGCCAGCAGCTCCCCGAGACAAGCCGAGCAGTACTTC.

This chain connects TRBV10-3 to TRBJ2-5; no definite D call. CDR3 size: 11 residues. Germline V CDR1 and CDR2: ENHRY, SYGVKD. Trimming pared 6 bases from V and 4 bases from J, leaving 6 bases between. The CDR3 DNA sequence: TGTGCCATCAGGGTGGGAGAGACCCAGTACTTC. Translation gives CAIRVGETQYF.

The chain combines TRBV7-2 with TRBJ2-5; no clear D. The ends were cut back, 3 bases at V and 1 base at J, with 15 bases in the middle. Germline V lookup: CDR1 SGHTA, CDR2 FQGNSA. There are 16 residues in the CDR3. DNA for the CDR3: TGTGCCAGCAGCTTTCGGTCCAGCGCCTTCCAAGAGACCCAGTACTTC. Translating it yields CASSFRSSAFQETQYF.

This clonotype turned up a few times. This sequence joins TRBV25-1 and TRBJ1-2; maybe TRBD1 (6 bases). V dropped 0 bases and J dropped 6 bases, with 14 bases sitting between them. The germline V gene has CDR1 MGHDK and CDR2 SYGVNS. The CDR3 spans 15 residues. This CDR3 is CASSEYYREGDGYTF. The DNA of the CDR3 is TGTGCCAGCAGTGAATATTACAGGGAAGGTGATGGCTACACCTTC.

This clonotype was picked up many times. This chain's CDR3 is CASSQDGGLDGYTF. The CDR3 nucleotides read TGTGCCAGCAGCCAAGACGGCGGACTGGATGGCTACACCTTC. The V and J genes are TRBV4-2 and TRBJ1-2; D not resolved. CDR3 length: 14 amino acids. V lost 0 bases to trimming and J lost 6 bases, with 11 bases between them. Germline V lookup: CDR1 LGHNA, CDR2 YNFKEQ.

The chain is built from TRBV7-2 and TRBJ2-3; D is undetermined. V was cut by 6 bases and J by 10 bases, with 5 bases left in between. Per the germline V gene, CDR1 is SGHTA and CDR2 is FQGNSA. The CDR3 has 9 residues. CDR3 sequence (DNA): TGTGCCAGCAGTCCCCCGCAGTATTTT. Translation: CASSPPQYF.

The chain combines TRBV5-4 with TRBJ2-5; 9 bases agree with TRBD1. Germline trimming cut 0 bases from V and 3 bases from J; bases unmatched to any gene: 9. This CDR3 region has 17 residues. The V gene's germline CDR1 is SGHNT and CDR2 YYREEE (reference sequence). The CDR3 coding sequence is TGTGCCAGCAGCTTGGCTTTTACGCGACAGGGGGAAGAGACCCAGTACTTC. Translating gives CASSLAFTRQGEETQYF.

The rearrangement links TRBV9 to TRBJ2-1; 7 nucleotides align to TRBD2. The germline gives CDR1 SGDLS, CDR2 YYNGEE. J gave up 9 bases and V 4 bases, and 13 bases lay outside the gene matches. CDR3 length equals 15 residues. For the CDR3, the DNA is TGTGCCAGCAGCCAACTAGGCGGGAGCCAAAGTGAGCAGTTCTTC. The encoded protein is CASSQLGGSQSEQFF.